What follows are 10 T cell receptor beta chains derived from one specimen sequenced in a study of CXCR3-negative and CXCR3-positive naive CD8 T cells. UMI-labeled 5' RACE yielded the TRB cDNA libraries. No DNA is given; TCRdb re-called the 5' RACE reads and lists each CDR3 protein once. The sample includes over 100,000 distinct CDR3 sequences. The sequencing sample was made of naive CXCR3- CD8+ T cells from blood. Subset here: CD45RO-CCR7+CD27+CD95- naive CD8+ T cells lacking CXCR3 (TNR3-). These receptors were obtained from a human donor in good health. Some clones in this sample may be carry-over from other donors' samples.

V is TRBV20-1 and J is TRBJ2-7; no DNA is available, so the TRBD2 call from TCRdb remains unchecked. This CDR3 region has 15 residues. Germline CDR1 and CDR2: DFQATT and SNEGSKA (reference sequence). The CDR3 spells CSARVYAGGPYEQYF.

V is TRBV12-3 or TRBV12-4 and J is TRBJ1-2; lacking DNA, the TRBD1 call made by TCRdb goes unchecked. This CDR3 spans 14 amino acids. The CDR3 protein is CASSSGPRDYGYTF.

The chain links TRBV15 to TRBJ1-5; TCRdb's D gene call, TRBD1, goes unchecked for lack of DNA. Per germline, CDR1 LNHNV and CDR2 YYDKDF (reference sequence). The CDR3 sequence is 16 residues long. The CDR3 is CATSSRTGALNQPQHF.

The V and J genes are TRBV2 and TRBJ2-3. The CDR3 extends over 14 amino acids. The germline gives CDR1 SNHLY, CDR2 FYNNEI. The CDR3 protein is CAGSDPRGTDTQYF.

The chain is built from TRBV4-3 and TRBJ2-1; the D call of TRBD1 rests on TCRdb alone, since no DNA is present to check it. Germline CDR1 is LGHNA and CDR2 is YSLEER. This CDR3 has 17 residues. CDR3 protein: CASSQDGGQGPRNEQFF.

The genes are TRBV12-3 or TRBV12-4 and TRBJ2-1; the TCRdb D gene call, TRBD1, has no DNA to confirm it. This CDR3 has 15 amino acids. CDR3 sequence: CASSVGGGFYNEQFF.

The V call is TRBV9, the J call TRBJ2-7. This CDR3 has 15 amino acids. The germline CDR1 and CDR2 sequences are SGDLS and YYNGEE. CDR3 region: CASSAQAAVDYEQYF.

The chain recombines TRBV29-1 with TRBJ2-7; lacking DNA, the TRBD1 call made by TCRdb goes unchecked. In germline, CDR1 is SQVTM, CDR2 ANQGSEA. This CDR3 has 14 amino acids. CDR3 amino acids: CSGGPGTENYEQYF.

This chain joins TRBV7-9 and TRBJ2-3; no DNA is available, so the TRBD2 call from TCRdb remains unchecked. CDR3 size: 15 residues. Germline V gene data show CDR1 as SEHNR and CDR2 as FQNEAQ (reference sequence). The CDR3 protein is CASNVGLAVTDTQYF.

The J gene is TRBJ2-1, the V gene TRBV28; the TCRdb D gene call, TRBD2, has no DNA to confirm it. The CDR3 is 15 residues long. Germline V gene lookup returns CDR1 MDHEN and CDR2 SYDVKM. CDR3 loop: CASSSPSGRAYEQFF.